These T cell receptor beta chains were read from a single sample in a study of blood T cells in healthy people across ages. TCRdb fed the 5' RACE reads into MiXCR, producing one record per CDR3 protein. Here the sample spans about 810,000 distinct CDR3 sequences, about 37% being singletons. Sequenced material: blood. The receptors derive from a man younger than 35 in good health. CDR3s include the opening cysteine and the closing phenylalanine or tryptophan. Fields, in order: clone size, V gene, D gene, J gene, CDR3 protein, CDR3 DNA. A D gene is named only where the DNA matches it firmly. The listing skips clone size in some rows; elsewhere it reads once, few, many or a size class.

abundance: NA; v_gene: TRBV5-5; d_gene: NA; j_gene: TRBJ1-1; CDR3aa: CASSAGQNMNTEAFF; CDR3nt: TGTGCCAGCAGTGCAGGGCAGAACATGAACACTGAAGCTTTCTTT
abundance: NA; v_gene: TRBV29-1; d_gene: NA; j_gene: TRBJ2-3; CDR3aa: CSFFSGGTTDTQYF; CDR3nt: TGCAGTTTCTTTAGTGGAGGGACGACAGATACGCAGTATTTT
abundance: NA; v_gene: TRBV12-3/TRBV12-4; d_gene: TRBD1; j_gene: TRBJ1-6; CDR3aa: CASSSTGTGLVRALHF; CDR3nt: TGTGCCAGCAGTTCCACCGGGACAGGGTTGGTTCGGGCCCTCCACTTT
abundance: NA; v_gene: TRBV12-3/TRBV12-4; d_gene: TRBD1; j_gene: TRBJ2-3; CDR3aa: CASSLETGVFGDTQYF; CDR3nt: TGTGCCAGCAGTTTAGAGACAGGGGTCTTTGGAGATACGCAGTATTTT
abundance: few; v_gene: TRBV12-3/TRBV12-4; d_gene: TRBD1; j_gene: TRBJ2-3; CDR3aa: CASSLRGLRTDTQYF; CDR3nt: TGTGCCAGCAGCCTCAGGGGGCTAAGGACAGATACGCAGTATTTT
abundance: many; v_gene: TRBV7-9; d_gene: TRBD1; j_gene: TRBJ2-3; CDR3aa: CASSPEDRGLDTQYF; CDR3nt: TGTGCCAGCAGCCCCGAGGACAGGGGTTTAGATACGCAGTATTTT
abundance: many; v_gene: TRBV3-1; d_gene: TRBD1; j_gene: TRBJ2-5; CDR3aa: CASSQEQDRETQYF; CDR3nt: TGTGCCAGCAGCCAAGAACAGGACAGGGAGACCCAGTACTTC
abundance: NA; v_gene: TRBV20-1; d_gene: TRBD2; j_gene: TRBJ2-3; CDR3aa: CSADVGLVSDTQYF; CDR3nt: TGCAGTGCGGACGTCGGACTAGTTTCAGATACGCAGTATTTT
abundance: few; v_gene: TRBV20-1; d_gene: TRBD2; j_gene: TRBJ2-7; CDR3aa: CSATGTSGGYEQYF; CDR3nt: TGCAGTGCCACTGGGACTAGCGGGGGTTATGAGCAGTACTTC
abundance: NA; v_gene: TRBV18; d_gene: NA; j_gene: TRBJ2-5; CDR3aa: CASSPPDRAEEQYF; CDR3nt: TGTGCCAGCTCACCTCCGGACAGAGCGGAGGAGCAGTACTTC
abundance: once; v_gene: TRBV7-8; d_gene: TRBD2; j_gene: TRBJ2-7; CDR3aa: CASSPYPLAGLLYEQYF; CDR3nt: TGTGCCAGCAGCCCGTATCCCCTAGCGGGGCTACTTTACGAGCAGTACTTC
abundance: few; v_gene: TRBV4-3; d_gene: TRBD1; j_gene: TRBJ2-7; CDR3aa: CASSQEWDRYYEQYF; CDR3nt: TGCGCCAGCAGCCAAGAGTGGGACAGGTACTACGAGCAGTACTTC
abundance: NA; v_gene: TRBV28; d_gene: NA; j_gene: TRBJ2-3; CDR3aa: CASSLRTDAQYF; CDR3nt: TGTGCCAGCAGTCTCCGGACAGATGCGCAGTATTTT
abundance: few; v_gene: TRBV6-6; d_gene: NA; j_gene: TRBJ1-4; CDR3aa: CASSYSNGNEKLFF; CDR3nt: TGTGCCAGCAGTTACTCGAACGGTAATGAAAAACTGTTTTTT
abundance: few; v_gene: TRBV4-2; d_gene: TRBD2; j_gene: TRBJ2-7; CDR3aa: CASSHTSGGNEQYF; CDR3nt: TGTGCCAGCAGCCATACTAGCGGGGGCAACGAGCAGTACTTC
abundance: NA; v_gene: TRBV10-3; d_gene: TRBD1; j_gene: TRBJ1-6; CDR3aa: CAVRTGDNSPLHF; CDR3nt: TGTGCCGTCCGGACAGGGGATAATTCACCCCTCCACTTT
abundance: NA; v_gene: TRBV29-1; d_gene: TRBD1; j_gene: TRBJ2-3; CDR3aa: CSVGPRTGGTDTQYF; CDR3nt: TGCAGCGTTGGACCACGGACAGGGGGGACAGATACGCAGTATTTT
abundance: NA; v_gene: TRBV10-3; d_gene: NA; j_gene: TRBJ2-7; CDR3aa: CAISEGGGSSYEQYF; CDR3nt: TGTGCCATCAGTGAGGGCGGCGGTTCCTCCTACGAGCAGTACTTC
abundance: many; v_gene: TRBV12-3/TRBV12-4; d_gene: TRBD1; j_gene: TRBJ2-3; CDR3aa: CASSLADRGLKDTQYF; CDR3nt: TGTGCCAGCAGTTTAGCAGACAGGGGATTAAAAGATACGCAGTATTTT
abundance: many; v_gene: TRBV5-1; d_gene: NA; j_gene: TRBJ2-1; CDR3aa: CASSLGVVRDEQFF; CDR3nt: TGCGCCAGCAGCTTGGGGGTCGTTAGGGATGAGCAGTTCTTC
abundance: NA; v_gene: TRBV6-2/TRBV6-3; d_gene: NA; j_gene: TRBJ2-3; CDR3aa: CASSYSGGISTDTQYF; CDR3nt: TGTGCCAGCAGTTACAGCGGAGGGATTAGCACAGATACGCAGTATTTT
abundance: NA; v_gene: TRBV20-1; d_gene: NA; j_gene: TRBJ2-7; CDR3aa: CSAKATAYEQYF; CDR3nt: TGCAGTGCTAAAGCGACAGCCTACGAGCAGTACTTC
abundance: many; v_gene: TRBV5-1; d_gene: NA; j_gene: TRBJ2-3; CDR3aa: CASSPGGYTDTQYF; CDR3nt: TGCGCCAGCAGCCCAGGGGGGTACACAGATACGCAGTATTTT
abundance: many; v_gene: TRBV12-3/TRBV12-4; d_gene: TRBD1; j_gene: TRBJ2-5; CDR3aa: CASSIGTGGFQETQYF; CDR3nt: TGTGCCAGCAGTATCGGGACAGGGGGCTTTCAAGAGACCCAGTACTTC
abundance: NA; v_gene: TRBV5-1; d_gene: NA; j_gene: TRBJ2-7; CDR3aa: CASSLEGRDNEQYF; CDR3nt: TGCGCCAGCAGCTTGGAGGGCAGGGACAATGAGCAGTACTTC
abundance: few; v_gene: TRBV11-2; d_gene: NA; j_gene: TRBJ2-1; CDR3aa: CASSLVGHLVYNEQFF; CDR3nt: TGTGCCAGCAGCTTAGTAGGGCATCTTGTCTACAATGAGCAGTTCTTC
abundance: few; v_gene: TRBV21-1; d_gene: NA; j_gene: TRBJ2-5; CDR3aa: CASSNLPRTGEETQYF; CDR3nt: TGTGCCAGCAGCAACTTGCCTCGGACAGGGGAAGAGACCCAGTACTTC
abundance: NA; v_gene: TRBV28; d_gene: NA; j_gene: TRBJ1-1; CDR3aa: CASSLYGDLAFF; CDR3nt: TGTGCCAGCAGTTTATACGGCGATTTGGCTTTCTTT